The T cell receptor beta chain described here comes from a study of blood T cell repertoires in COVID-19. Trimming took 4 bases from V and 0 from J, leaving 11 bases between them. The CDR3 spans 14 residues. CDR1 and CDR2 from the germline V gene are SGDLS and YYNGEE. The protocol was immunoSEQ multiplex PCR, while the TCRdb copy is restricted to in-frame clones and leaves out a portion. The sample lists 70,000 to 85,000 clones, over 85% occurring once. Sequencing was carried out using peripheral blood. The chain joins TRBV9 to TRBJ2-7, with a possible D match to TRBD1 (6 bases). The receptor was derived from a human donor in a cohort sampled during active COVID-19. This chain's CDR3 is CASSPDRNSYEQYF. CDR3 nucleotide sequence: TGTGCCAGCAGCCCCGACAGGAACTCCTACGAGCAGTACTTC.